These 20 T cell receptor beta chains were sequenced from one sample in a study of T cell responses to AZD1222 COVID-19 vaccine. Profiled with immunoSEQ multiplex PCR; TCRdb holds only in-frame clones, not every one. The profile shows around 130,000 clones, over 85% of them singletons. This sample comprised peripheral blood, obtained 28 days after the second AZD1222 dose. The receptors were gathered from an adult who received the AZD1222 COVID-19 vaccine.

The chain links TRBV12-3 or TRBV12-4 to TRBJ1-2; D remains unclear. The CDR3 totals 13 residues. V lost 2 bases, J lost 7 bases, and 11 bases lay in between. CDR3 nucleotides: TGTGCCAGCAGTTTACCTGGAGGGTTTGGCTACACCTTC. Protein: CASSLPGGFGYTF.

CDR3 loop: CASSLGHNNEQFF. DNA for the CDR3: TGTGCCAGCAGCTTGGGGCATAACAATGAGCAGTTCTTC. The chain employs TRBV5-4 and TRBJ2-1, with D unresolved. From germline, CDR1 is SGHNT and CDR2 YYREEE (reference sequence). The CDR3 length is 13 residues. The V gene lost 0 bases and the J gene lost 5 bases, with 6 bases spanning the gap.

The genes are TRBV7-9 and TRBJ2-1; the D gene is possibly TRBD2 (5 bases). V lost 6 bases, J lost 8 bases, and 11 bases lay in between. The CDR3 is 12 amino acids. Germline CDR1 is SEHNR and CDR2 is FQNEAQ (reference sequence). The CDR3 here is CASSLTSYEQFF. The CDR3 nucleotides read TGTGCCAGCAGTCTAACTAGTTATGAGCAGTTCTTC.

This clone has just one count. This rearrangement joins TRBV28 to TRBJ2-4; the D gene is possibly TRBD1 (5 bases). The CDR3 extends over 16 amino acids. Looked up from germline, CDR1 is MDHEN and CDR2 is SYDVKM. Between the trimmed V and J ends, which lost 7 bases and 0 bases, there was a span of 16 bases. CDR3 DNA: TGTGCCAGCAAGAGCCCTGGGGCTCTAGCCAAAAACATTCAGTACTTC. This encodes CASKSPGALAKNIQYF.

Here the CDR3 reads CASSPGDRGAFF. CDR3 bases: TGTGCCAGCTCACCAGGGGACCGGGGAGCTTTCTTT. The chain recombines TRBV18 with TRBJ1-1; weak D call: TRBD1 (5 bases). The ends were cut back, 2 bases at V and 10 bases at J, with 11 bases in the middle. The CDR3 consists of 12 residues. Germline V gene data show CDR1 as KGHSH and CDR2 as LQKENI.

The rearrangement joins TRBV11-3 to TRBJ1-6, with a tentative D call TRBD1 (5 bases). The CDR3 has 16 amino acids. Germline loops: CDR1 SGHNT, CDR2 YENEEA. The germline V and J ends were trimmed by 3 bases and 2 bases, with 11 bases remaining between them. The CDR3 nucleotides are TGTGCCAGCAGCTTTGGGCAGGGCACCTATAATTCACCCCTCCACTTT. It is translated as CASSFGQGTYNSPLHF.

The CDR3 loop reads CASSPGGGSSPLHF. CDR3 nucleotides: TGTGCCAGCAGTCCAGGGGGCGGCAGTTCACCCCTCCACTTT. The chain uses TRBV6-2 or TRBV6-3 and TRBJ1-6, with 8 bases fitting TRBD1. V dropped 5 bases and J dropped 9; count of bases not matched to a gene: 6. Looked up from germline, CDR1 is MNHEY and CDR2 is SVGEGT. The CDR3 extends over 14 amino acids.

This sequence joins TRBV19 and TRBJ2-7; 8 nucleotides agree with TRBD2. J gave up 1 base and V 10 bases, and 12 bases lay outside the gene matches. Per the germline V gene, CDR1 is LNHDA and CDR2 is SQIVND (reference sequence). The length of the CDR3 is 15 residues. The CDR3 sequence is CATRVVAGGSYEQYF. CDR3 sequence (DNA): TGTGCCACGCGGGTCGTGGCGGGAGGATCCTACGAGCAGTACTTC.

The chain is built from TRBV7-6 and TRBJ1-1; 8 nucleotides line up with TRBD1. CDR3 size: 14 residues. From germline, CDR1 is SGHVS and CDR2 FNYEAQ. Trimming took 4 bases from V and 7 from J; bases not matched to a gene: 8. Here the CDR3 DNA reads TGTGCCAGCAGCTCGACAGGGGTGAAAGGTGAAGCTTTCTTT. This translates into CASSSTGVKGEAFF.

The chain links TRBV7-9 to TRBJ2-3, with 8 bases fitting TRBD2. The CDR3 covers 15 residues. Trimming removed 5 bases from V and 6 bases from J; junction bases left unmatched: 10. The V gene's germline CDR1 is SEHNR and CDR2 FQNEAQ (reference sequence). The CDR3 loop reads CASSLRWGLEDTQYF. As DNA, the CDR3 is TGTGCCAGCAGCCTTAGGTGGGGACTAGAGGATACGCAGTATTTT.

CDR3 loop: CASSPATKDTQYF. The CDR3 nucleotides are TGTGCCAGCAGTCCCGCCACTAAAGATACGCAGTATTTT. The V call is TRBV12-3 or TRBV12-4, the J call TRBJ2-3; no reliable D call. The CDR3 length is 13 residues. The germline V and J ends were trimmed by 5 bases and 5 bases, with 11 bases remaining between them.

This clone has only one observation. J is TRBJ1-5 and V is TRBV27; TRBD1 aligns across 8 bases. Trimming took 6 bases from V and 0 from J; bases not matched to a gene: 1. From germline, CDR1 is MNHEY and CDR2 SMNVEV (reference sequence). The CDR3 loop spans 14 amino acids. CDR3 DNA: TGTGCCAGCAGCGGACAGGGTAGCAATCAGCCCCAGCATTTT. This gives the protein CASSGQGSNQPQHF.

The CDR3 region is CASSQDLLGQGNEQFF. The CDR3 region has the DNA TGTGCCAGCAGCCAAGATTTATTGGGACAGGGCAATGAGCAGTTCTTC. The chain employs TRBV4-2 and TRBJ2-1; 9 bases are a match to TRBD1. The J segment lost 6 bases and the V segment lost 0 bases, leaving 6 bases of the junction unmatched. CDR3 size: 16 residues. Germline assignment: CDR1 LGHNA and CDR2 YNFKEQ.

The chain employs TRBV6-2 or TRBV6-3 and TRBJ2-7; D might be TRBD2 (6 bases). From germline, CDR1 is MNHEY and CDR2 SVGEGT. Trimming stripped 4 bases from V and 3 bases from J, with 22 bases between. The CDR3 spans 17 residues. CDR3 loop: CASSFIRGLARSYEQYF. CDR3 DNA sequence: TGTGCCAGCAGTTTCATCCGAGGCCTAGCGAGAAGCTACGAGCAGTACTTC.

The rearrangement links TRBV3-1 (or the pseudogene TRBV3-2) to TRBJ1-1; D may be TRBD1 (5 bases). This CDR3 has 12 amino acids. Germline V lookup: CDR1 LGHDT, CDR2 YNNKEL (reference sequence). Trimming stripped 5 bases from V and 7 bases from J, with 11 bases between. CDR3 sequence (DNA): TGTGCCAGCAGCGGACCGGGACTTGAAGCTTTCTTT. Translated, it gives CASSGPGLEAFF.

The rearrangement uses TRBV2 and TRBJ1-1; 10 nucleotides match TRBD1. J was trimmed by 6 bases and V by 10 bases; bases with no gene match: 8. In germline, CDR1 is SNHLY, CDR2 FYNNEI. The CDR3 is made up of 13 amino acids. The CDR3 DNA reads TGTGCCAACACCCGGGACAGGGGCGCTGAAGCTTTCTTT. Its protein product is CANTRDRGAEAFF.

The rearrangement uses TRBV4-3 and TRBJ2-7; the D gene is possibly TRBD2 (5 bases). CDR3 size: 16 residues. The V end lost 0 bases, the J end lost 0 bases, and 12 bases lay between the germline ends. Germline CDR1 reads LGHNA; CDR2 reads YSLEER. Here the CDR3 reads CASSQDPGMSSYEQYF. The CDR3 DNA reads TGCGCCAGCAGCCAAGATCCGGGGATGAGCTCCTACGAGCAGTACTTC.

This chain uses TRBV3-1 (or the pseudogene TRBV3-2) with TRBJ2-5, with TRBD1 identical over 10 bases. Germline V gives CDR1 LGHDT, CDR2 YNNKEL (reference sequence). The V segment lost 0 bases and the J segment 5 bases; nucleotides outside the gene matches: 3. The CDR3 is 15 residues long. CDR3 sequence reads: CASSQDGQGGETQYF. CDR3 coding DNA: TGTGCCAGCAGCCAAGACGGACAGGGGGGGGAGACCCAGTACTTC.

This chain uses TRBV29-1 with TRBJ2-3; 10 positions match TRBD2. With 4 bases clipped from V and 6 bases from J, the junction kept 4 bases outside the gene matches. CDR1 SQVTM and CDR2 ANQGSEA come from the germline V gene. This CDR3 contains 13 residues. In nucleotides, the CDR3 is TGCAGCGTTGGCCTAGCGGGGGACGATACGCAGTATTTT. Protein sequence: CSVGLAGDDTQYF.

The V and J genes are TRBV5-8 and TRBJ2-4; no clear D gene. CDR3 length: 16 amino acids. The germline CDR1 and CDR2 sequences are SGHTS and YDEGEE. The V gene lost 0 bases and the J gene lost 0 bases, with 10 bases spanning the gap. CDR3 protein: CASSLEGALAKNIQYF. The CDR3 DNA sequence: TGTGCCAGCAGCTTGGAGGGTGCCTTAGCCAAAAACATTCAGTACTTC.